A selection of T cell receptor beta chains follows, all from one sample in a study of blood T cell repertoires in COVID-19. The table came from immunoSEQ multiplex PCR; TCRdb's copy has only in-frame clones and leaves some out. The data hold around 200,000 clones, with more than 70% observed a single time. The sample taken for sequencing was PBMCs or T cells enriched from blood (not recorded which). The receptors here all came from a man in his forties with acute COVID-19. Each CDR3 is given with its conserved first and last residue. A D gene is named only where the DNA matches it firmly. Clone size, where shown, is once, few, many, or a class for clones that have expanded.

j_call v_call d_call clone_size cdr3_aa cdr3_nt
TRBJ1-1 TRBV11-2 . few CASSLFGQQTEAFF TGTGCCAGCAGCTTATTCGGACAGCAGACTGAAGCTTTCTTT
TRBJ1-3 TRBV4-3 . . CASSQDPVSGNTIYF TGCGCCAGCAGCCAAGATCCGGTCTCTGGAAACACCATATATTTT
TRBJ1-1 TRBV6-7 . . CASSSTVGGTEAFF TGTGCCAGCAGTTCGACAGTGGGGGGAACTGAAGCTTTCTTT
TRBJ2-3 TRBV5-5 TRBD1 once CASSFDRELDTQYF TGTGCCAGCAGCTTCGACAGGGAATTAGATACGCAGTATTTT
TRBJ2-1 TRBV5-1 TRBD2 . CASSSASGPGDEQFF TGCGCCAGCAGCTCAGCTAGCGGGCCAGGGGATGAGCAGTTCTTC
TRBJ2-7 TRBV28 . . CASSPRHRNTYEQYF TGTGCCAGCAGTCCAAGACATCGGAACACCTACGAGCAGTACTTC
TRBJ1-2 TRBV21-1 . . CASSKVEGRDYGYTF TGTGCCAGCAGCAAAGTGGAAGGCAGGGACTATGGCTACACCTTC
TRBJ2-7 TRBV5-8 . . CASSSIQALNEQYF TGTGCCAGCAGCTCGATTCAGGCGCTTAACGAGCAGTACTTC
TRBJ2-1 TRBV4-1 TRBD1 once CASSQGRDRGYNEQFF TGCGCCAGCAGCCAAGGCCGGGACAGGGGGTACAATGAGCAGTTCTTC
TRBJ1-1 TRBV2 . once CASSEALLGKGAFF TGTGCCAGCAGTGAAGCGCTTCTCGGGAAAGGAGCTTTCTTT
TRBJ2-2 TRBV6-1 TRBD1 . CASSEDRGSTGELFF TGTGCCAGCAGTGAAGACAGGGGGAGCACCGGGGAGCTGTTTTTT
TRBJ2-2 TRBV3-1/TRBV3-2 . . CASRWAGRSGELFF TGTGCCAGCAGATGGGCCGGCAGGTCCGGGGAGCTGTTTTTT
TRBJ1-4 TRBV5-1 TRBD1 . CASSAGTGTNEKLFF TGCGCCAGCAGCGCTGGGACAGGGACTAATGAAAAACTGTTTTTT
TRBJ1-5 TRBV10-2 . . CASLLGEPQHF TGCGCCAGCTTGCTAGGAGAGCCCCAGCATTTT
TRBJ2-5 TRBV6-5 . . CASRDRQETQYF TGTGCCAGCAGGGACAGACAAGAGACCCAGTACTTC
TRBJ2-5 TRBV15 . once CATSRDSQGRKTQYF TGTGCCACCAGCAGAGATAGTCAGGGCAGGAAGACCCAGTACTTC
TRBJ1-6 TRBV7-3 . . CPLTYSNSPLHF TGCCCACTTACTTACAGCAATTCACCCCTCCACTTT
TRBJ2-5 TRBV5-1 . . CASSLGAGETQYF TGCGCCAGCAGCTTGGGGGCTGGGGAGACCCAGTACTTC
TRBJ2-2 TRBV11-1 . . CASRAGQATGELFF TGTGCCAGCAGAGCGGGACAGGCCACCGGGGAGCTGTTTTTT
TRBJ2-2 TRBV3-1/TRBV3-2 . . CASSQHGTGELFF TGTGCCAGCAGCCAACACGGGACCGGGGAGCTGTTTTTT
TRBJ2-1 TRBV30 TRBD2 . CAWSVLAGYNEQFF TGTGCCTGGAGTGTACTAGCGGGGTACAATGAGCAGTTCTTC
TRBJ2-3 TRBV5-4 . . CASSQRGTDTQYF TGTGCCAGCAGCCAGAGGGGGACAGATACGCAGTATTTT
TRBJ1-2 TRBV19 TRBD1 . CASSPREGQGGYGYTF TGTGCCAGTAGTCCTCGGGAGGGACAGGGCGGCTATGGCTACACCTTC
TRBJ1-1 TRBV10-2 TRBD1 few CASSGAGDRGGSGAFF TGCGCCAGCAGTGGGGCGGGGGACAGGGGAGGCTCCGGAGCTTTCTTT
TRBJ2-1 TRBV5-6 . . CASSFSSNEQFF TGTGCCAGCAGCTTCTCCTCCAATGAGCAGTTCTTC
TRBJ2-3 TRBV29-1 . . CSVTTLSTDTQYF TGCAGCGTCACTACCCTAAGCACAGATACGCAGTATTTT
TRBJ2-3 TRBV27 TRBD2 . CASSGTSGRIFRTQYF TGTGCCAGCAGCGGGACTAGCGGACGGATCTTCCGTACGCAGTATTTT
TRBJ2-2 TRBV27 TRBD2 . CASSWTSGSRELFF TGTGCCAGCAGTTGGACTAGCGGGAGCCGGGAGCTGTTTTTT
TRBJ1-5 TRBV28 . . CASSWRLRDSQPQHF TGTGCCAGCAGTTGGCGACTACGGGATAGCCAGCCCCAGCATTTT
TRBJ1-1 TRBV2 . . CASSGTAYGTEAFF TGTGCCAGCAGTGGAACAGCCTACGGCACTGAAGCTTTCTTT
TRBJ1-2 TRBV11-3 TRBD1 . CASSLSLDRGHGYTF TGTGCCAGCAGCTTATCCTTGGACAGGGGGCATGGCTACACCTTC
TRBJ2-1 TRBV5-5 . . CASSLDASYNEQFF TGTGCCAGCAGCCTGGACGCGTCCTACAATGAGCAGTTCTTC
TRBJ2-2 TRBV7-3 . few CASSLGGFTGELFF TGTGCCAGCAGCTTAGGAGGGTTTACCGGGGAGCTGTTTTTT
TRBJ2-5 TRBV7-2 . . CASSWLGVDETQYF TGTGCCAGCAGCTGGCTTGGAGTGGATGAGACCCAGTACTTC
TRBJ2-1 TRBV9 . . CASSRGLGQPYNEQFF TGTGCCAGCAGTAGGGGGTTAGGACAACCATACAATGAGCAGTTCTTC
TRBJ1-5 TRBV11-2 . . CASSRTVGSINQPQHF TGTGCCAGCAGCCGTACGGTGGGCTCGATCAATCAGCCCCAGCATTTT
TRBJ1-5 TRBV5-8 . . CASSSRGDQPQHF TGTGCCAGCAGCTCACGGGGGGATCAGCCCCAGCATTTT
TRBJ2-7 TRBV5-1 . . CASSLGPGKTYEQYF TGCGCCAGCAGCTTGGGTCCGGGTAAAACCTACGAGCAGTACTTC
TRBJ2-5 TRBV29-1 . . CSVDWTGGETQYF TGCAGCGTTGACTGGACCGGAGGAGAGACCCAGTACTTC
TRBJ1-5 TRBV9 . . CASSAQENQPQHF TGTGCCAGCAGCGCACAGGAGAATCAGCCCCAGCATTTT
TRBJ2-1 TRBV7-9 TRBD2 once CASNIAGGYNEQFF TGTGCCAGTAATATAGCGGGAGGCTACAATGAGCAGTTCTTC
TRBJ1-5 TRBV14 TRBD1 . CASSAGQLQPQHF TGTGCCAGCAGTGCGGGACAGCTCCAGCCCCAGCATTTT
TRBJ2-7 TRBV7-8 TRBD1 . CASSLTGVEQYF TGTGCCAGCAGCCTTACAGGGGTCGAGCAGTACTTC
TRBJ1-5 TRBV2 . . CASALAALDQPQHF TGTGCCAGCGCTTTGGCGGCACTGGATCAGCCCCAGCATTTT
TRBJ2-3 TRBV27 . . CASRPGGDATQYF TGTGCCAGCAGGCCCGGCGGGGATGCTACGCAGTATTTT